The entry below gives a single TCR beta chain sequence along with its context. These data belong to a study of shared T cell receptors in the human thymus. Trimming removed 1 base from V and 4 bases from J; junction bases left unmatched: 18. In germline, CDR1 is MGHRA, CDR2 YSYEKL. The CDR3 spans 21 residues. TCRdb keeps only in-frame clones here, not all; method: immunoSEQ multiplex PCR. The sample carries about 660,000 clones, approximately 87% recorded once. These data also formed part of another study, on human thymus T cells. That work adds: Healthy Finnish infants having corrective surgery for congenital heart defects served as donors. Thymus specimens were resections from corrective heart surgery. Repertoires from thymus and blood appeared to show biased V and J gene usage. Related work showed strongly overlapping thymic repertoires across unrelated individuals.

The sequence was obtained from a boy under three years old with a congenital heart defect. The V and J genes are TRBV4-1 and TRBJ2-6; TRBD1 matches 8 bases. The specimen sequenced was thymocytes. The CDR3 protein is CASSQVAAWGRGRTGANVLTF. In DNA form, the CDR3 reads TGCGCCAGCAGCCAAGTTGCGGCATGGGGCAGGGGGCGAACCGGGGCCAACGTCCTGACTTTC.